Presented here are 3 T cell receptor beta chains from one specimen sequenced in a study of blood T cell repertoires in COVID-19. Measured with immunoSEQ multiplex PCR; TCRdb has only the in-frame clones, and not every one. This table holds some 80,000 clones, 70% to 90% found once. Material: peripheral blood. The receptor set was obtained from a man aged 55 to 70 with COVID-19, enrolled during active disease.

V gene TRBV6-6 combines with J gene TRBJ2-7; maybe TRBD2 (5 bases). The CDR3 is 14 residues long. Germline CDR1 reads MNHNY; CDR2 reads SVGAGI (reference sequence). V lost 2 bases to trimming and J lost 2 bases, with 10 bases between them. The CDR3: CASSYAERTYEQYF. The CDR3 DNA reads TGTGCCAGCAGTTACGCGGAGCGGACCTACGAGCAGTACTTC.

The chain is built from TRBV4-1 and TRBJ1-4, with no clear D. The germline gives CDR1 MGHRA, CDR2 YSYEKL. The CDR3 is 13 residues long. V was shortened by 1 base and J by 5 bases, with 5 bases between the two germline ends. The CDR3 DNA follows: TGCGCCAGCAGCCAAGGTCTCAATGAAAAACTGTTTTTT. Translating gives CASSQGLNEKLFF.

V usage is TRBV7-9 and J usage is TRBJ2-7, with D possibly TRBD1 on 6 matching bases. CDR1 SEHNR and CDR2 FQNEAQ come from the germline V gene (reference sequence). The CDR3 loop spans 14 amino acids. The germline V and J ends were trimmed by 3 bases and 5 bases, with 14 bases remaining between them. The CDR3 sequence is CASSFGQGNHEQYF. The CDR3 bases are TGTGCCAGCAGCTTTGGGCAGGGGAACCACGAGCAGTACTTC. Variable domain in full (rest from reference TRBV7-9 and TRBJ2-7): DTGVSQNPRHKITKRGQNVTFRCDPISEHNRLYWYRQTLGQGPEFLTYFQNEAQLEKSRLLSDRFSAERPKGSFSTLEIQRTEQGDSAMYLCASSFGQGNHEQYFGPGTRLTVT.